The 31 T cell receptor beta chains below come from one sample, sequenced in a study of blood T cells in healthy people across ages. The authors ran a second PCR of roughly 6 to 12 cycles using a sample-barcoded 5' primer and a J-beta primer mix. TCRdb analysed the 5' RACE reads with MiXCR anew, one entry per CDR3 protein. This table holds approximately 940,000 distinct CDR3 sequences, 45% to 50% found once. Sequenced: blood. Receptors originate from a man under 40 in good health.

This clonotype was seen once. The V gene is TRBV27, the J gene TRBJ2-3, with D possibly TRBD1 on 5 matching bases. The V gene lost 1 base and the J gene lost 5 bases, with 10 bases spanning the gap. CDR3 size: 14 residues. Germline V gene data show CDR1 as MNHEY and CDR2 as SMNVEV (reference sequence). CDR3 amino acids: CASSLWGPEDTQYF. In nucleotides, the CDR3 is TGTGCCAGCAGTTTATGGGGCCCAGAAGATACGCAGTATTTT.

This chain connects TRBV6-2 or TRBV6-3 to TRBJ2-7, with no clear D. The CDR3 extends over 11 amino acids. Between the trimmed V and J ends, which lost 4 bases and 6 bases, there was a span of 7 bases. The germline CDR1 and CDR2 sequences are MNHEY and SVGEGT. CDR3 sequence reads: CASSSRVEQYF. CDR3 nucleotide sequence: TGTGCCAGCAGTTCAAGGGTCGAGCAGTACTTC.

This clonotype has more than one count but fewer than ten. This chain connects TRBV5-5 to TRBJ2-3; possible D gene TRBD1, 5 bases. Germline V gene data show CDR1 as SGHKS and CDR2 as YYEKEE (reference sequence). Trimming took 1 base from V and 5 from J, leaving 11 bases between them. This CDR3 has 14 residues. The CDR3 is CASSLPAGLDTQYF. The DNA of the CDR3 is TGTGCCAGCAGCTTGCCCGCAGGGTTAGATACGCAGTATTTT.

This chain connects TRBV30 to TRBJ2-5; no clear D gene. TRBJ2-7 explains the end of the DNA better; the J call may be wrong. The CDR3 contains 10 residues. Germline CDR1 and CDR2: GTSNPN and SVGIG (reference sequence). The CDR3 sequence: CAWSLHEQYF. The CDR3 DNA reads TGTGCCTGGAGTTTGCACGAGCAGTACTTC.

The chain combines TRBV9 with TRBJ1-2; 7 bases agree with TRBD1. The V gene end was trimmed by 3 bases and the J gene end by 0 bases; junction bases not matched to a gene: 5. The CDR3 runs 15 residues. CDR1 and CDR2 (germline): SGDLS, YYNGEE. CDR3 sequence: CASSEGTESNYGYTF. The DNA for the CDR3 is TGTGCCAGCAGCGAGGGGACAGAGTCTAACTATGGCTACACCTTC.

This clonotype has more than one count but fewer than ten. This chain connects TRBV24-1 to TRBJ2-5; D is undetermined. The J call may be mistaken, given a closer DNA end match to TRBJ2-7. The germline gives CDR1 KGHDR, CDR2 SFDVKD. The CDR3 has 12 amino acids. The CDR3 sequence: CATSDLFGEQYF. CDR3 DNA sequence: TGTGCCACCAGTGATTTGTTCGGCGAGCAGTACTTC.

In its sample, this clonotype was seen a few times. This chain connects TRBV7-9 to TRBJ2-2; perhaps D is TRBD1 or TRBD2 (5 bases each). Looked up from germline, CDR1 is SEHNR and CDR2 is FQNEAQ (reference sequence). There are 15 residues in the CDR3. Trimming cost V 5 bases and J 6 bases, with 16 bases left between them. Here the CDR3 DNA reads TGTGCCAGCAGCCCTCGGCGAGGGGACCCCGGGGAGCTGTTTTTT. Translating it yields CASSPRRGDPGELFF.

The rearrangement uses TRBV7-2 and TRBJ1-4, with D tentatively TRBD1 (5 bases). The CDR3 sequence is 13 residues long. V gave up 5 bases and J gave up 8 bases, with 12 bases separating them. Germline V gives CDR1 SGHTA, CDR2 FQGNSA. The DNA of the CDR3 is TGTGCCAGCAGCCAGTGGGGGGTAGAAAAACTGTTTTTT. Residues: CASSQWGVEKLFF.

The rearrangement links TRBV27 to TRBJ1-6, with 7 positions matching TRBD1. CDR1 MNHEY and CDR2 SMNVEV come from the germline V gene (reference sequence). CDR3 length: 15 residues. J gave up 8 bases and V 6 bases, and 10 bases lay outside the gene matches. DNA of the CDR3: TGTGCCAGCAGGAAAAACAGGGGAGTCGATTCACCCCTCCACTTT. It encodes CASRKNRGVDSPLHF.

The genes are TRBV20-1 and TRBJ2-5, with 7 bases that match TRBD2. With 4 bases clipped from V and 3 bases from J, the junction kept 2 bases outside the gene matches. This CDR3 spans 12 amino acids. Germline assignment: CDR1 DFQATT and CDR2 SNEGSKA (reference sequence). The CDR3 here is CSAISGKETQYF. The CDR3 DNA follows: TGCAGTGCTATAAGCGGGAAAGAGACCCAGTACTTC.

This clonotype appeared a few times. This chain links TRBV5-1 with TRBJ2-3; D is unresolved. Germline V gene lookup returns CDR1 SGHRS and CDR2 YFSETQ. CDR3 length equals 14 residues. V was shortened by 2 bases and J by 4 bases, with 11 bases between the two germline ends. CDR3 in amino acids: CASSLSPRADTQYF. As DNA, the CDR3 is TGCGCCAGCAGCTTATCGCCTAGGGCAGATACGCAGTATTTT.

For this clonotype: A read error may account for a junction end that differs from germline. The rearrangement links TRBV12-3 or TRBV12-4 to TRBJ2-5; D gene ambiguous. The CDR3 has 11 residues. The CDR3 spells CAISLQETQYF. The CDR3 DNA is TGCGCCATCAGTTTACAAGAGACCCAGTACTTC.

V and J are TRBV3-1 and TRBJ1-1; no clear D gene. Germline CDR1 LGHDT, CDR2 YNNKEL (reference sequence). V was trimmed by 0 bases and J by 10 bases, leaving 12 bases between them. This CDR3 is 13 amino acids long. The CDR3 coding sequence is TGTGCCAGCAGCCAAGATCGGCAGCGTAGAGCTTTCTTT. Its protein product is CASSQDRQRRAFF.

V is TRBV28 and J is TRBJ2-4; D is unresolved. The germline V gene encodes CDR1 MDHEN and CDR2 SYDVKM. V was shortened by 6 bases and J by 1 base, with 10 bases between the two germline ends. The CDR3 spans 14 residues. The CDR3 spells CASRDLGAKNIQYF. CDR3 nucleotide sequence: TGTGCCAGCAGGGATTTAGGGGCCAAAAACATTCAGTACTTC.

The chain combines TRBV30 with TRBJ2-7, with D tentatively TRBD2 (7 bases). This CDR3 is built from 15 residues. In germline, CDR1 is GTSNPN, CDR2 SVGIG (reference sequence). The ends were cut back, 3 bases at V and 0 bases at J, with 15 bases in the middle. CDR3 sequence: CAWSPGGPRSYEQYF. CDR3 DNA sequence: TGTGCCTGGAGCCCCGGGGGGCCCCGCTCCTACGAGCAGTACTTC.

The J gene is TRBJ2-7, the V gene TRBV6-7, with no clear D. TRBV6-7 qualifies as an ORF whose function is uncertain. Between the trimmed V and J ends, which lost 9 bases and 0 bases, there was a span of 18 bases. The CDR3 runs to 15 residues. The CDR3 nucleotides are TGTGCCAGTCACGGTCGGTGGCCCATCTCCTACGAGCAGTACTTC. Translation: CASHGRWPISYEQYF.

CDR3 coding DNA: TGTGCCAGCAGTGGGTCTGTAAAACTGTTTTTT. Amino acid sequence: CASSGSVKLFF. The chain couples TRBV28 to TRBJ1-4; D gene ambiguous. Germline assignment: CDR1 MDHEN and CDR2 SYDVKM. This CDR3 contains 11 residues. V was clipped by 5 bases and J by 10 bases, with 8 bases between them.

The V gene is TRBV9, the J gene TRBJ2-1, with 8 bases that match TRBD2. The end of the DNA is better explained by TRBJ2-7, so the J call may be wrong. Germline CDR1 is SGDLS and CDR2 is YYNGEE. This CDR3 region has 16 residues. CDR3 sequence: CASSLGTSGFYNEQYF. The CDR3 bases are TGTGCCAGCAGTCTCGGGACTAGTGGGTTCTACAATGAGCAGTACTTC.

This clonotype was counted only a few times. This chain joins TRBV10-3 and TRBJ2-7; 9 bases are a match to TRBD1. The J segment lost 6 bases and the V segment lost 6 bases, leaving 9 bases of the junction unmatched. Germline-derived CDR1 and CDR2 are ENHRY and SYGVKD. CDR3 length: 14 residues. CDR3 DNA: TGTGCCATCAGCACCGGGACAGGGTCGGGCGAGCAGTACTTC. Its translation is CAISTGTGSGEQYF.

This clonotype was seen only once. The germline gene is not matched at one end of the junction; a read error may be the cause. The rearrangement joins TRBV18 to TRBJ2-1; D is undetermined. CDR1 is KGHSH and CDR2 is LQKENI in the germline V gene. The CDR3 loop spans 16 amino acids. CDR3 DNA: TGTGCCTGCTCACCACCGGGTAGGCTCTCCTACAATGAGCAGTTCTTC. Translating gives CACSPPGRLSYNEQFF. Full variable domain (rest looked up from reference TRBV18 and TRBJ2-1): NAGVMQNPRHLVRRRGQEARLRCSPMKGHSHVYWYRQLPEEGLKFMVYLQKENIIDESGMPKERFSAEFPKEGPSILRIQQVVRGDSAAYFCACSPPGRLSYNEQFFGPGTRLTVL.

Only a few counts were recorded for this clonotype. This rearrangement joins TRBV6-2 or TRBV6-3 to TRBJ2-1, with 7 bases aligning to TRBD1. V trimming: 2 bases; J trimming: 6 bases; junction bases outside the gene matches: 10. The germline CDR1 and CDR2 sequences are MNHEY and SVGEGT. The CDR3 has 16 amino acids. The CDR3 DNA sequence: TGTGCCAGCAGTTACCTGGACAGGCCCGAAGCCAATGAGCAGTTCTTC. Encoded protein: CASSYLDRPEANEQFF.

The table lists this clonotype with a few counts. This chain connects TRBV3-1 to TRBJ2-3, with D tentatively TRBD1 (5 bases). The length of the CDR3 is 15 residues. Per the germline V gene, CDR1 is LGHDT and CDR2 is YNNKEL (reference sequence). V gave up 2 bases and J gave up 1 base, with 10 bases separating them. CDR3 sequence: CASSQRGTRTDTQYF. The DNA for the CDR3 is TGTGCCAGCAGCCAAAGGGGTACCCGCACAGATACGCAGTATTTT.

There are a few counts of this clonotype. In DNA, the CDR3 is TGCGCCAGCAGCATTCGGACTCCGTATTTT. Translated: CASSIRTPYF. This chain joins TRBV4-1 and TRBJ2-3, with TRBD2 as a possible D gene (5 bases). With 5 bases removed from V and 14 bases from J, the gap between germline ends came to 11 bases. Germline CDR1 and CDR2: MGHRA and YSYEKL. CDR3 length: 10 amino acids.

The chain uses TRBV28 and TRBJ2-3, with TRBD2 matching 13 bases. The CDR3 length is 15 residues. Germline V gene lookup returns CDR1 MDHEN and CDR2 SYDVKM. J gave up 2 bases and V 6 bases, and 2 bases lay outside the gene matches. The CDR3 reads CASRGTSGTTDTQYF. DNA of the CDR3: TGTGCCAGCAGGGGGACTAGCGGGACCACAGATACGCAGTATTTT. Looking up the rest from reference TRBV28 and TRBJ2-3 gives the full variable domain: DVKVTQSSRYLVKRTGEKVFLECVQDMDHENMFWYRQDPGLGLRLIYFSYDVKMKEKGDIPEGYSVSREKKERFSLILESASTNQTSMYLCASRGTSGTTDTQYFGPGTRLTVL.

In this sample, this clonotype turned up a few times. J is TRBJ2-7 and V is TRBV6-2 or TRBV6-3; D not certain. Looked up from germline, CDR1 is MNHEY and CDR2 is SVGEGT. The V end was cut by 8 bases, the J end by 2 bases, with 13 bases between. The CDR3 consists of 13 residues. The CDR3, as DNA: TGTGCCAGCGGGCGGACGTTTGCCTACGAGCAGTACTTC. It is translated as CASGRTFAYEQYF.

J is TRBJ2-7 and V is TRBV4-2; the D is unclear. Germline CDR1 is LGHNA and CDR2 is YNFKEQ. Between the trimmed V and J ends, which lost 1 base and 4 bases, there was a span of 20 bases. CDR3 length: 17 amino acids. The CDR3 here is CASSQARDSARRYEQYF. The CDR3 DNA reads as TGTGCCAGCAGCCAAGCTCGAGATAGTGCAAGGCGTTACGAGCAGTACTTC.

This clonotype was observed a handful of times. J is TRBJ1-2 and V is TRBV14; D unclear. The length of the CDR3 is 14 residues. Germline CDR1 reads SGHDN; CDR2 reads FVKESK. V gave up 2 bases and J gave up 1 base, with 8 bases separating them. The CDR3: CASSQTTLNYGYTF. DNA for the CDR3: TGTGCCAGCAGCCAAACGACACTTAACTATGGCTACACCTTC.

This clonotype was seen only once. A much larger clone is a single base away; this may be a read error. V usage is TRBV12-3 or TRBV12-4 and J usage is TRBJ1-2; perhaps TRBD1 as D (5 bases). CDR3 length equals 12 residues. CDR3 sequence (DNA): TGTACCAGTTGGGACCTCAACTATGGCTACACCTTC. Amino acids: CTSWDLNYGYTF.

The CDR3 is CASSEGVCEQYF. The DNA of the CDR3 is TGTGCCAGCAGTGAAGGGGTTTGCGAGCAGTACTTC. The genes are TRBV2 and TRBJ2-7, with D hard to call. Germline-derived CDR1 and CDR2 are SNHLY and FYNNEI. Trimming cost V 1 base and J 6 bases, with 7 bases left between them. The CDR3 has 12 amino acids.

This clonotype was counted between two and nine times. CDR3 coding DNA: TGTGCCAGCAGCTACGGGACAACGAACACTGAAGCTTTCTTT. Protein sequence: CASSYGTTNTEAFF. This rearrangement joins TRBV5-6 to TRBJ1-1; the D gene is possibly TRBD1 (6 bases). The CDR3 consists of 14 residues. Germline assignment: CDR1 SGHDT and CDR2 YYEEEE. Trimming removed 3 bases at V and 1 base at J, with 10 bases between.

The chain combines TRBV20-1 with TRBJ2-4, with D possibly being TRBD1 (5 bases). TRBJ2-7 matches the DNA end more closely, so the J call is doubtful. The CDR3 sequence is 10 residues long. Germline CDR1 and CDR2: DFQATT and SNEGSKA (reference sequence). The CDR3 loop reads CSATGNEQYF. The CDR3 bases are TGCAGTGCTACAGGGAACGAGCAGTACTTC.